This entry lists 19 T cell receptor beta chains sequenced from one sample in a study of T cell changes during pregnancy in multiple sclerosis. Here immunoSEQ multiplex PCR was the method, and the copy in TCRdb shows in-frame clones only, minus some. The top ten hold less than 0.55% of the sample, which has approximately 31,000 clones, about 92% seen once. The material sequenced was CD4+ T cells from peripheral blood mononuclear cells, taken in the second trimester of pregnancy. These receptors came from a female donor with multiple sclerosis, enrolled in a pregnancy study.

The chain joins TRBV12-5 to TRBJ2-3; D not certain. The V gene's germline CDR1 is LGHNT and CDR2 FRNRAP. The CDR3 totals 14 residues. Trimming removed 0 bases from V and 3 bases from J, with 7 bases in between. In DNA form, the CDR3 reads TGTGCTAGTGGTTTGGTCCAGATGACAGATACGCAGTATTTT. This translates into CASGLVQMTDTQYF.

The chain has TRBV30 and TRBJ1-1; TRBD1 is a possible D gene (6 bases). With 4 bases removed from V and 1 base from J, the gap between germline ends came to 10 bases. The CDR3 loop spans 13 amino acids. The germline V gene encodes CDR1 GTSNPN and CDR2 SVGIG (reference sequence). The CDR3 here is CAWTIQGNTEAFF. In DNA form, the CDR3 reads TGTGCCTGGACGATACAGGGGAACACTGAAGCTTTCTTT.

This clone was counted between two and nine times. CDR3 DNA sequence: TGCGCCAGCAGCTCTGGGGACTATGGCTCCTACAATGAGCAGTTCTTC. Its protein product is CASSSGDYGSYNEQFF. V is TRBV5-1 and J is TRBJ2-1, with 7 nucleotides matching TRBD2. The V gene's germline CDR1 is SGHRS and CDR2 YFSETQ. The CDR3 is 16 amino acids. V dropped 3 bases and J dropped 0; count of bases not matched to a gene: 6.

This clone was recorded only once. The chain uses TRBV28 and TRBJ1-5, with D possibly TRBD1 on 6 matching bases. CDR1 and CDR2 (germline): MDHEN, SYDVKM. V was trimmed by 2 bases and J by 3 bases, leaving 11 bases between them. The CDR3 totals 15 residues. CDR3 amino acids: CASSLPTGNNQPQHF. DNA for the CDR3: TGTGCCAGCAGTTTACCCACAGGGAACAATCAGCCCCAGCATTTT.

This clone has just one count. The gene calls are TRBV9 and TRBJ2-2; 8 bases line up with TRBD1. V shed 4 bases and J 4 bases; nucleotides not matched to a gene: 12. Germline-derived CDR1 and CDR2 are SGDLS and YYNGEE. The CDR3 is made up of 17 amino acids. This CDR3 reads CASSPSVDRDTTGELFF. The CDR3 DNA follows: TGTGCCAGCAGCCCGAGTGTGGACAGGGATACCACCGGGGAGCTGTTTTTT.

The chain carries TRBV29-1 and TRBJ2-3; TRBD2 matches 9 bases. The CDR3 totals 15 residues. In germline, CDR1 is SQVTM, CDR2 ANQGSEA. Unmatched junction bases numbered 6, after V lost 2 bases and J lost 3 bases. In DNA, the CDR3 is TGCAGCGTTGAAAGTCGACTAGCGGCGACAGATACGCAGTATTTT. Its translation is CSVESRLAATDTQYF.

The CDR3 here is CASSSDRGRFQPQHF. CDR3 DNA: TGTGCCAGCTCTTCGGACAGGGGCCGGTTTCAGCCCCAGCATTTT. V usage is TRBV21-1 and J usage is TRBJ1-5; TRBD1, the table's D call, lacks a check against the DNA. TRBV21-1 is a listed pseudogene. There are 15 residues in the CDR3.

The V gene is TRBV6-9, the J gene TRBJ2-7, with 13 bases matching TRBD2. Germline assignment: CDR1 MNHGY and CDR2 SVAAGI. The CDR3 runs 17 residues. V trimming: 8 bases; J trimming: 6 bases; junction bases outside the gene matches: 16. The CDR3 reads CASATGTSGIEALEQYF. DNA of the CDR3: TGTGCCAGCGCTACTGGGACTAGCGGGATCGAAGCGCTCGAGCAGTACTTC.

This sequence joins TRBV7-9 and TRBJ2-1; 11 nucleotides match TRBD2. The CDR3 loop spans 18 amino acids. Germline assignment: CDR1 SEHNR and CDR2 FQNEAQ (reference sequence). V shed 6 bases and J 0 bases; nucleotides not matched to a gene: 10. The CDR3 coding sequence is TGTGCCAGCAGTTCACTAGCGGGGGCTCCCAGCTCCTACAATGAGCAGTTCTTC. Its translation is CASSSLAGAPSSYNEQFF.

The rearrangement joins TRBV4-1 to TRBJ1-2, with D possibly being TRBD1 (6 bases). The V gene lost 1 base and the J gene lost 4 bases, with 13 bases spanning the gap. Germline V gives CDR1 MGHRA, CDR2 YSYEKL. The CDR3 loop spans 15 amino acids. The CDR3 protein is CASSQGSGVPYGYTF. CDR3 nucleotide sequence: TGCGCCAGCAGCCAAGGTTCAGGGGTCCCCTATGGCTACACCTTC.

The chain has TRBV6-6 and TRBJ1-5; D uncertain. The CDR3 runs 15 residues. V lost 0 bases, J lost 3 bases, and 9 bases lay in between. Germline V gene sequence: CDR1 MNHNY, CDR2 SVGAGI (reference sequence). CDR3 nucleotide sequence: TGTGCCAGCAGTTACTCGAGGGCGATCAATCAGCCCCAGCATTTT. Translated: CASSYSRAINQPQHF.

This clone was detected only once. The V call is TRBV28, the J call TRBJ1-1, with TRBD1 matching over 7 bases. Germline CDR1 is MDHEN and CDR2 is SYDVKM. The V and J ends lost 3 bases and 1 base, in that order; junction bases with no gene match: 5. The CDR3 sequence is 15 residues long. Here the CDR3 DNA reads TGTGCCAGCAGTTTCCTCGACAGGGCGAACACTGAAGCTTTCTTT. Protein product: CASSFLDRANTEAFF.

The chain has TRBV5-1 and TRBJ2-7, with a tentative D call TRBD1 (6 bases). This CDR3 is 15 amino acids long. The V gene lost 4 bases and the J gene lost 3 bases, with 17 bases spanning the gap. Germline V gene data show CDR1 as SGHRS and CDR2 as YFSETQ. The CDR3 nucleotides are TGCGCCAGCAGCGGGGGCAGGGGAAACGACTACGAGCAGTACTTC. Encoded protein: CASSGGRGNDYEQYF.

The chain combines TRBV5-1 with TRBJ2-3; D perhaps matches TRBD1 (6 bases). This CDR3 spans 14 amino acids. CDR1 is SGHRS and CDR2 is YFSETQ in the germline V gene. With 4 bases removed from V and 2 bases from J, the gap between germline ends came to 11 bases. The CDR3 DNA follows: TGCGCCAGCAGCACACAGGGTCACACAGATACGCAGTATTTT. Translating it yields CASSTQGHTDTQYF.

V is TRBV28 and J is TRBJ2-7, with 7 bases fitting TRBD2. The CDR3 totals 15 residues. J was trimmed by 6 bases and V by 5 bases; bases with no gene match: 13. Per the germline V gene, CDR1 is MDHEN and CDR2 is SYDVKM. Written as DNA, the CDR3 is TGTGCCAGCAGTGGGGTGGGTAGCGGGCGCTCCGAGCAGTACTTC. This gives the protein CASSGVGSGRSEQYF.

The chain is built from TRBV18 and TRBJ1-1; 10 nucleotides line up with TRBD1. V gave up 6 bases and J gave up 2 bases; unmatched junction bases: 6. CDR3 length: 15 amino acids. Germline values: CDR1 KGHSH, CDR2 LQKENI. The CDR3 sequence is CASSSGTGANTEAFF. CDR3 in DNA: TGTGCCAGCTCGTCCGGGACAGGGGCCAACACTGAAGCTTTCTTT.

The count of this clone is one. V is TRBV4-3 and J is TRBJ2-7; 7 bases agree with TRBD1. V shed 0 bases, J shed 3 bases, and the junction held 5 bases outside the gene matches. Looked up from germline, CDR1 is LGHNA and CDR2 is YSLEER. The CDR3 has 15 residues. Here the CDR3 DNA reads TGCGCCAGCAGCCAAGATCCTGACAGGGTCTACGAGCAGTACTTC. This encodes CASSQDPDRVYEQYF.

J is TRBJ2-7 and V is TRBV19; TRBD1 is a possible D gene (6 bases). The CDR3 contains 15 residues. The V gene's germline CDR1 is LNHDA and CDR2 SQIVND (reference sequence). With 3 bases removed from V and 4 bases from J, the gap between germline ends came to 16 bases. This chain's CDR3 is CASSMTGTALYEQYF. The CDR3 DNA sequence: TGTGCCAGTAGTATGACAGGCACAGCCCTATACGAGCAGTACTTC.

CDR3 in amino acids: CSAAGQGSYEQYF. The CDR3 nucleotides are TGCAGCGCGGCGGGGCAGGGTTCCTACGAGCAGTACTTC. This chain links TRBV29-1 with TRBJ2-7; TRBD2 is a possible D gene (6 bases). V was shortened by 7 bases and J by 1 base, with 14 bases between the two germline ends. The length of the CDR3 is 13 residues. From germline, CDR1 is SQVTM and CDR2 ANQGSEA.